This is a list of T cell receptor beta chains from one sample in a study of type 1 and type 2 diabetes patients. A single record per CDR3 protein comes from TCRdb applying MiXCR to the multiplex PCR reads. The sample includes some 250,000 distinct CDR3 sequences, 45% to 60% of them seen just once. The sequencing input was peripheral blood mononuclear cells (PBMCs). The receptors shown here come from a young man with type 2 diabetes. The CDR3 runs from the conserved cysteine through the conserved F or W. A D gene is named only where the DNA matches it firmly. Part of the rows lack a size; the others show once, few, many or a class for expanded clones.

v_call	clone_size	j_call	d_call	cdr3_aa	cdr3_nt
TRBV6-1	-	TRBJ2-7	TRBD1	CASSGLTGAHYEQYF	TGTGCCAGCAGTGGGTTGACAGGGGCCCACTACGAGCAGTACTTC
TRBV29-1	few	TRBJ2-7	-	CSVEMGAYEQYF	TGCAGCGTTGAGATGGGCGCTTACGAGCAGTACTTC
TRBV6-5	-	TRBJ2-2	TRBD1	CASSTPTGLAGELFF	TGTGCCAGCAGTACACCGACAGGGTTGGCCGGGGAGCTGTTTTTT
TRBV20-1	-	TRBJ2-5	-	CSAKVAETQYF	TGCAGTGCTAAAGTGGCAGAGACCCAGTACTTC
TRBV7-2	-	TRBJ1-2	TRBD1	CASSCDRVNYGYTF	TGTGCCAGCAGTTGCGACAGGGTGAACTATGGCTACACCTTC
TRBV6-5	once	TRBJ1-1	TRBD1	CASSYSTGMIAKAFF	TGTGCCAGCAGTTACTCGACAGGGATGATCGCTAAAGCTTTCTTT
TRBV28	-	TRBJ1-1	TRBD1	CASSIDRARYTEAFF	TGTGCCAGCAGTATCGACAGGGCGAGGTACACTGAAGCTTTCTTT
TRBV2	-	TRBJ2-2	-	CASSDLGGGELFF	TGTGCCAGCAGTGATTTAGGTGGCGGGGAGCTGTTTTTT
TRBV7-3	-	TRBJ1-2	-	CASSPGTVSSYGYTF	TGTGCCAGCAGCCCGGGGACGGTCAGCTCCTATGGCTACACCTTC
TRBV20-1	-	TRBJ2-1	-	CSAEGTPNEQFF	TGCAGTGCCGAGGGGACTCCCAATGAGCAGTTCTTC
TRBV7-9	-	TRBJ2-7	-	CASSLGTAGFDEQYF	TGTGCCAGCAGCTTAGGTACGGCAGGGTTCGACGAGCAGTACTTC
TRBV6-5	-	TRBJ1-4	TRBD1	CASSYSRGSNEKLFF	TGTGCCAGCAGTTACTCCAGGGGGTCGAATGAAAAACTGTTTTTT
TRBV19	few	TRBJ2-7	-	CASTSGRGYEQYF	TGTGCCAGTACCTCCGGCCGAGGCTACGAGCAGTACTTC
TRBV19	-	TRBJ1-2	-	CASSMDPTLYGYTF	TGTGCCAGTAGTATGGACCCTACCTTGTATGGCTACACCTTC
TRBV20-1	-	TRBJ1-4	TRBD1	CSGQGRSTNEKLFF	TGCAGTGGACAGGGACGATCAACTAATGAAAAACTGTTTTTT
TRBV5-1	-	TRBJ2-3	-	CASHQTLASTDTQYF	TGCGCCAGCCACCAAACCCTAGCGTCGACAGATACGCAGTATTTT
TRBV6-5	few	TRBJ2-1	-	CASSWGRYNEQFF	TGTGCCAGCAGTTGGGGACGTTACAATGAGCAGTTCTTC
TRBV30	-	TRBJ2-7	TRBD1	CACDRGYNEQYF	TGTGCCTGCGACAGGGGGTACAACGAGCAGTACTTC
TRBV20-1	once	TRBJ2-7	-	CSARSQATYEQYF	TGCAGTGCTAGAAGTCAGGCTACCTACGAGCAGTACTTC
TRBV19	many	TRBJ1-2	-	CASKGQPNYGYTF	TGTGCCAGTAAAGGGCAGCCCAACTATGGCTACACCTTC
TRBV28	-	TRBJ1-1	-	CASSSTMNTEAFF	TGTGCCAGCAGCTCGACTATGAACACTGAAGCTTTCTTT
TRBV27	-	TRBJ2-1	TRBD1	CASSTIQGALGETQFF	TGTGCCAGCAGTACAATACAGGGGGCGCTGGGGGAGACCCAGTTCTTC
TRBV14	many	TRBJ1-1	TRBD1	CASSAPGTGVTEAFF	TGTGCCAGCAGCGCCCCCGGGACAGGGGTCACTGAAGCTTTCTTT
TRBV27	few	TRBJ2-5	-	CASRTWGQETQYF	TGTGCCAGCAGGACCTGGGGCCAAGAGACCCAGTACTTC
TRBV6-1	few	TRBJ1-2	TRBD1	CASSPLLTGVAMNGYTF	TGTGCCAGCAGCCCCCTACTCACAGGGGTTGCGATGAATGGCTACACCTTC
TRBV12-3/TRBV12-4	-	TRBJ2-1	TRBD2	CASSLRIAGYNEQFF	TGTGCCAGCAGTTTAAGAATAGCGGGTTACAATGAGCAGTTCTTC
TRBV7-9	-	TRBJ2-2	TRBD2	CASSSDGLAGTGELFF	TGTGCCAGCAGCTCAGACGGACTAGCGGGCACCGGGGAGCTGTTTTTT
TRBV29-1	-	TRBJ1-1	TRBD1	CSVDPTGQWIGAFF	TGCAGCGTTGACCCCACGGGACAGTGGATTGGAGCTTTCTTT
TRBV19	-	TRBJ1-1	TRBD1	CASLLGTGTTEAVF	TGTGCCAGTCTCTTGGGGACAGGGACGACTGAAGCTGTCTTT
TRBV9	-	TRBJ1-6	TRBD1	CASSSTGGFPGRGGNSPLHF	TGTGCCAGCAGCTCGACAGGGGGTTTTCCCGGGCGGGGCGGCAATTCACCCCTCCACTTT
TRBV19	-	TRBJ2-1	TRBD2	CASSPQLAGGMNEQFF	TGTGCCAGTAGCCCCCAACTAGCGGGGGGGATGAATGAGCAGTTCTTC
TRBV20-1	-	TRBJ2-1	-	CSARVVNEQFF	TGCAGTGCTAGAGTAGTGAATGAGCAGTTCTTC
TRBV19	once	TRBJ2-2	-	CASGQFPNTGELFF	TGTGCCAGCGGACAGTTCCCGAACACCGGGGAACTGTTTTTT
TRBV20-1	few	TRBJ1-2	-	CSARDLTGPHYGYTF	TGCAGTGCTAGAGATCTAACAGGACCACACTATGGCTACACCTTC
TRBV5-1	-	TRBJ2-5	TRBD1	CASSPRDSRPQETQYF	TGCGCCAGCAGCCCCAGGGACAGTAGGCCTCAAGAGACCCAGTACTTC
TRBV5-1	few	TRBJ1-1	-	CASSLVGVTEAFF	TGCGCCAGCAGCTTGGTAGGGGTCACTGAAGCTTTCTTT
TRBV27	-	TRBJ1-2	-	CASSLRQEAGYTF	TGTGCCAGCAGTTTGAGACAGGAGGCTGGCTACACCTTC
TRBV5-1	-	TRBJ2-6	TRBD1	CASSSDRGGANVLTF	TGCGCCAGCAGCTCGGACAGGGGTGGGGCCAACGTCCTGACTTTC
TRBV27	few	TRBJ2-7	TRBD2	CASALAGGNEQYF	TGTGCCAGCGCCCTAGCGGGAGGAAACGAGCAGTACTTC
TRBV7-9	few	TRBJ1-2	-	CASSEAADYGYTF	TGTGCCAGCAGCGAAGCAGCGGACTATGGCTACACCTTC
TRBV14	-	TRBJ2-1	-	CASSPRDWLSSYNEQFF	TGTGCCAGCAGCCCCCGAGATTGGTTGAGCTCCTACAATGAGCAGTTCTTC
TRBV30	-	TRBJ1-6	-	CAWGYSPLHF	TGTGCCTGGGGGTATTCACCCCTCCACTTT
TRBV29-1	few	TRBJ1-6	-	CSVGDRPGSPLHF	TGCAGCGTTGGAGACAGGCCAGGATCACCCCTCCACTTT
TRBV7-3	-	TRBJ2-1	TRBD1	CASSSGQGTSNEQFF	TGTGCCAGCAGCTCAGGACAGGGGACGAGCAATGAGCAGTTCTTC
TRBV12-5	few	TRBJ2-2	-	CASGFDTLNTGELFF	TGTGCTAGTGGTTTCGACACTCTGAACACCGGGGAGCTGTTTTTT